This T cell receptor beta chain was captured in a study of shared clonotypes between healthy human individuals. General observations from the study: Generation probabilities were higher for clonotypes shared across all four sorted-subset donors than for unshared ones. Estimated richness values were generally larger in naive subsets than in memory subsets.

V was pared by 0 bases and J by 6 bases, with 15 bases between. Germline V gene data show CDR1 as GTSNPN and CDR2 as SVGIG (reference sequence). The CDR3 has 15 residues. Per the study methods: Junction-only sequences without quality scores were provided by ImmunoSEQ, so filtering was different. Libraries were prepared by immunoSEQ multiplex PCR; TCRdb keeps only in-frame clonotypes and omits some of them. That table is the source of V, J and clone size, and D and trimming were worked out from the DNA. Among a few hundred thousand clones listed, around 96% were seen once. A word on this clone: What it recognizes is unknown.

Input material: memory CD8+ T cells sorted from blood. As to subset: CD45RO+ cells pooled with CCR7-negative TemRA cells. This TCR was sampled from a man younger than 45 in good health. This chain links TRBV30 with TRBJ1-5; D perhaps matches TRBD1 (5 bases). Here the CDR3 reads CAWSVRGTGGQPQHF. The CDR3 nucleotides are TGTGCCTGGAGTGTCCGAGGGACCGGAGGTCAGCCCCAGCATTTT.